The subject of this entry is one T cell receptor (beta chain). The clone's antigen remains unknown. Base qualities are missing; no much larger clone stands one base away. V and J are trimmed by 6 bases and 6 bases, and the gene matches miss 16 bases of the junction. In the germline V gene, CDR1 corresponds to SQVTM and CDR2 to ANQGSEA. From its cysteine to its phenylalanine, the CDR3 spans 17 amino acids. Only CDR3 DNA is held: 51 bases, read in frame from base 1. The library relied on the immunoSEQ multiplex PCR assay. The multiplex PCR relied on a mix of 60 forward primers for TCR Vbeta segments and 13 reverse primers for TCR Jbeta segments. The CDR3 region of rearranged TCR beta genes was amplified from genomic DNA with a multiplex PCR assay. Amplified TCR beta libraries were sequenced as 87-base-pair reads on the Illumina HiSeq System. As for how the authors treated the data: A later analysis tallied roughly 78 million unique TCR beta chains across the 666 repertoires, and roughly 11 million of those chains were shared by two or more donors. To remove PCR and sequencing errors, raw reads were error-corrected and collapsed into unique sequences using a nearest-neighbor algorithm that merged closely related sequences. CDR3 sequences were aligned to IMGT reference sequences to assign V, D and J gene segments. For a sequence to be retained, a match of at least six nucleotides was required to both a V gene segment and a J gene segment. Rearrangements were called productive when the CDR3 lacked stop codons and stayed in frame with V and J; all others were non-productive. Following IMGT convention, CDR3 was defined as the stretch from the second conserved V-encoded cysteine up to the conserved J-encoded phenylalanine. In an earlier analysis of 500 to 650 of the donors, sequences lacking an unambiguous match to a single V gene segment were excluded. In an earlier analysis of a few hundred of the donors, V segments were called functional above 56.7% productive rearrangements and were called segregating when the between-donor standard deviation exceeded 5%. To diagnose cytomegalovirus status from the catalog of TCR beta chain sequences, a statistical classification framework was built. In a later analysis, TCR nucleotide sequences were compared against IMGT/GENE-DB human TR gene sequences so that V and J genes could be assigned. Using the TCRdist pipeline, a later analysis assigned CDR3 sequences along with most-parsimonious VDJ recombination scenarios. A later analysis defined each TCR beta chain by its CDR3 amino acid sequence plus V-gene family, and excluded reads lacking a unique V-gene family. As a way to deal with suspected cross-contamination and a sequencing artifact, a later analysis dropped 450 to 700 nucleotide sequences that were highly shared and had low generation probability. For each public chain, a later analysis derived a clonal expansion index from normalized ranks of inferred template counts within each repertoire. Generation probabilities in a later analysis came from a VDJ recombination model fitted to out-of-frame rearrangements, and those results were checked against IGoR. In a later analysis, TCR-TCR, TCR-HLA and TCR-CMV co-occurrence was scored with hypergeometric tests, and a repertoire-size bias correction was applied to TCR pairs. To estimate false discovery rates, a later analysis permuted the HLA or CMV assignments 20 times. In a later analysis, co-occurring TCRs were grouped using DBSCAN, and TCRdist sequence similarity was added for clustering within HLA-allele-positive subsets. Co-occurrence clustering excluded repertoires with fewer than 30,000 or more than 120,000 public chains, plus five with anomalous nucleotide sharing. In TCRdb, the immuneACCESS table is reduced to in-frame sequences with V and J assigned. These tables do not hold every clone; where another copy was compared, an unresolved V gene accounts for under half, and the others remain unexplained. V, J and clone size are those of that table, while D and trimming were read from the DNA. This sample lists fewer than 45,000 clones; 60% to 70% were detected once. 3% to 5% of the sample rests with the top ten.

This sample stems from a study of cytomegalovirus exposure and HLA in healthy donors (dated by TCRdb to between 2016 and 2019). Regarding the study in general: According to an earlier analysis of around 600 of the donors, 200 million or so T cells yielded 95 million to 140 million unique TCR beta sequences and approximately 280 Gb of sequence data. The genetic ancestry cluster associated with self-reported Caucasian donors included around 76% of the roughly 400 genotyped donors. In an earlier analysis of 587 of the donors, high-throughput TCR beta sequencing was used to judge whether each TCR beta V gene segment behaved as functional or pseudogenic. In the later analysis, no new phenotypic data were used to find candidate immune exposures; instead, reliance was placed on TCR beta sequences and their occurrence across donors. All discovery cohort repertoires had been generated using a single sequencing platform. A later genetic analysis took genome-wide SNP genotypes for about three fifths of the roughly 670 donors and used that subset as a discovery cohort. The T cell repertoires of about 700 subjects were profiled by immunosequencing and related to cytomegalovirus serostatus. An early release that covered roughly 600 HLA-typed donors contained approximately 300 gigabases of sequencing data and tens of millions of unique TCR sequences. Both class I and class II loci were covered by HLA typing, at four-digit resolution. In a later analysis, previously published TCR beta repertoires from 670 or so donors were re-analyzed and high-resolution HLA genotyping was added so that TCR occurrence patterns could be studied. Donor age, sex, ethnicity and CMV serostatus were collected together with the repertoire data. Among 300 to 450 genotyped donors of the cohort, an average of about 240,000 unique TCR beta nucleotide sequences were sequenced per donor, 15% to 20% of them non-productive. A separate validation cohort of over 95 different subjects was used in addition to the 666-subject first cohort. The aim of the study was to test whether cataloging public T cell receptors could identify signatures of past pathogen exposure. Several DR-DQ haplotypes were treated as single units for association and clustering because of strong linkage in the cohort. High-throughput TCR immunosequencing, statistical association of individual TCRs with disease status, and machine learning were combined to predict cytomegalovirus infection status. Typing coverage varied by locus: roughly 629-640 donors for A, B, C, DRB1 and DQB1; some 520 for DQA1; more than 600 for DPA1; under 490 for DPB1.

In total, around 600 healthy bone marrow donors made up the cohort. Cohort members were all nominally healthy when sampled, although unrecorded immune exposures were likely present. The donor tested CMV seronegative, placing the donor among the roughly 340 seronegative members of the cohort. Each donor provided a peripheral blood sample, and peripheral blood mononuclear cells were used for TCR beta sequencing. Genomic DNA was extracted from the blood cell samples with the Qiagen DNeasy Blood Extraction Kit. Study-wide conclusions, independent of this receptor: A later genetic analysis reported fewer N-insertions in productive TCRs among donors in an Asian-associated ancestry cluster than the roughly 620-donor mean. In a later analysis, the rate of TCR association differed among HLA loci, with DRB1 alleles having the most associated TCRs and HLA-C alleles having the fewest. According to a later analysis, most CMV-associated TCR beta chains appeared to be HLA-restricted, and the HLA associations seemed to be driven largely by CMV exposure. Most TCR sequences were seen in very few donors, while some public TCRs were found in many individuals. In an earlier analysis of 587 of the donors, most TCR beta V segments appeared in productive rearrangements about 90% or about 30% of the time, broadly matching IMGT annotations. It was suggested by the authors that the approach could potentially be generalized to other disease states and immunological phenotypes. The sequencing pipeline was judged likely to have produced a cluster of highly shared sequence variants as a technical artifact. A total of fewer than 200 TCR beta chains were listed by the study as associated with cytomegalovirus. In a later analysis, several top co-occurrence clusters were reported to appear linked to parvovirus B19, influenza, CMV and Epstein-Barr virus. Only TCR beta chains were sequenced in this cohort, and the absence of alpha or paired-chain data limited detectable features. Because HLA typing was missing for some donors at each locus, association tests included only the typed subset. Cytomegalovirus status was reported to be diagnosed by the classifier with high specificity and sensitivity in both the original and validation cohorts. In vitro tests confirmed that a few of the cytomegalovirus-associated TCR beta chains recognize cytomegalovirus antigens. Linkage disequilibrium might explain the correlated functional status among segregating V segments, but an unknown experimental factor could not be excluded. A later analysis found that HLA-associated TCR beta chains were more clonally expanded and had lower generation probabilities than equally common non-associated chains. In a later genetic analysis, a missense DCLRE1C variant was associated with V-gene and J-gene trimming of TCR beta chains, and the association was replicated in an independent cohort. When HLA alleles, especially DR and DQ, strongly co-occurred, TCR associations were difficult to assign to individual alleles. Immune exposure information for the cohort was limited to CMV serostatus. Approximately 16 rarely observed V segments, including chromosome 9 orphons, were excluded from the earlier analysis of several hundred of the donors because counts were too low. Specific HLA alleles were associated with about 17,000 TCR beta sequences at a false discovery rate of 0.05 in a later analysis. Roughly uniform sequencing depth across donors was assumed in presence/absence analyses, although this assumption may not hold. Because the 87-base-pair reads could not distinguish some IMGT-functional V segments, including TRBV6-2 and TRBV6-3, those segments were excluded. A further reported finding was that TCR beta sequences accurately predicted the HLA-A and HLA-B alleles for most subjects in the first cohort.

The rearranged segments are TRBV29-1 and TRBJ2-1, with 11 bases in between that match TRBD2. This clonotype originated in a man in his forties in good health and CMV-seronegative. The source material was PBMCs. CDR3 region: CSVGVAGGNRFFNEQFF. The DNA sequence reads TGCAGCGTGGGAGTAGCGGGGGGGAATCGATTTTTCAATGAGCAGTTCTTC.